The clone carrying this TCR beta chain is categorized as medium-sized. Regarding time point: sample taken at primary tumor resection. Tumor, nontumor lung or frozen PBMC supplied whole RNA that was sequenced unsorted. TCRdb recomputed calls from the 5' RACE reads with MiXCR, one row per CDR3 protein. The data show almost 75,000 distinct CDR3 sequences, 10% to 15% seen once. The source of the sample is a study of spatial heterogeneity in lung cancer. V lost 4 bases, J lost 5 bases, and 8 bases lay in between. This CDR3 is 12 amino acids long. CDR1 and CDR2 from the germline V gene are MGHRA and YSYEKL. This specimen consisted of PBMCs, obtained at surgery. The clonotype originates from a male donor with early-stage non-small cell lung cancer. The chain carries TRBV4-1 and TRBJ2-5, with D unclear. This CDR3 reads CASSLLGETQYF. The CDR3 DNA is TGCGCCAGCAGCCTCTTGGGCGAGACCCAGTACTTC.